What follows is one T cell receptor (beta chain) and its context. Antigen unknown. Assay: immunoSEQ multiplex PCR; the TCRdb copy retains only in-frame clones and omits some. The sample lists 95,000 to 150,000 clones; around nine tenths were seen once. The sample originates from a study of T cell responses to AZD1222 COVID-19 vaccine. Study findings and constraints: Researchers took repertoire samples only after the peak T cell response had come. Among spike-specific TCRs, nearly half reportedly target unmutated variant regions. Clonal diversity was possibly underestimated, and white British individuals and females predominated among donors.

CDR1 is SNHLY, CDR2 FYNNEI, per germline. The CDR3 totals 13 residues. V was pared by 3 bases and J by 11 bases, with 14 bases between. The sequence derives from an adult in good health. The sample here was peripheral blood, taken on day 0 of AZD1222 vaccination. The rearrangement joins TRBV2 to TRBJ2-1; no clear D gene. CDR3 sequence (DNA): TGTGCCAGCAGTGAGAGAGGAATCGACAAGCAGTTCTTC. Amino acid sequence: CASSERGIDKQFF.